This paragraph reports one T cell receptor beta chain. Its antigen is as yet unknown. Clones were read by immunoSEQ multiplex PCR, and TCRdb kept only the in-frame ones, dropping some. The repertoire holds roughly 33,000 clones, more than 75% seen once, with approximately 4.8% in the top ten. This entry belongs to a study of T cell responses to AZD1222 COVID-19 vaccine. Study findings and constraints: Spike-specific TCR breadth and depth were elevated following two AZD1222 doses.

The CDR3 extends over 13 amino acids. The V gene's germline CDR1 is SGHVS and CDR2 FNYEAQ. V was shortened by 3 bases and J by 4 bases, with 9 bases between the two germline ends. Sequencing used peripheral blood, obtained 28 days after the second AZD1222 dose. The origin of this receptor is an adult who received the AZD1222 COVID-19 vaccine. The chain has TRBV7-6 and TRBJ2-5; a weak D match, TRBD2 (5 bases). The CDR3 DNA reads TGTGCCAGCAGCTTTTCGGAGGTAGAGACCCAGTACTTC. Residues: CASSFSEVETQYF.